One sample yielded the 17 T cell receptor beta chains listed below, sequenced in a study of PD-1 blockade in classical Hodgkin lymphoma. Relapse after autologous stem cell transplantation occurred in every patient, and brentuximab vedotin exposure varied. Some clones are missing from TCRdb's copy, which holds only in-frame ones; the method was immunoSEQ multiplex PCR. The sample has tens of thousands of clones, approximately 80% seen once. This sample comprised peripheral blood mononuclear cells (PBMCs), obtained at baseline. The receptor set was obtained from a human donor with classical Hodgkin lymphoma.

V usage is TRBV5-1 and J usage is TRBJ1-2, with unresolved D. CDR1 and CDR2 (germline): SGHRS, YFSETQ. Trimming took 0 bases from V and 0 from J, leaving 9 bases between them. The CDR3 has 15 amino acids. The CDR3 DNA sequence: TGCGCCAGCAGCTTGGGGGCCCCAGCTAACTATGGCTACACCTTC. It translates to CASSLGAPANYGYTF.

Written as DNA, the CDR3 is TGTGCCAGCAGTCGCACGCAGAACACTGAAGCTTTCTTT. Translating it yields CASSRTQNTEAFF. The chain has TRBV6-5 and TRBJ1-1; D uncertain. Germline lookup yields CDR1 MNHEY and CDR2 SVGAGI. The CDR3 sequence is 13 residues long. Trimming left V 5 bases short and J 1 base short, with 8 bases between.

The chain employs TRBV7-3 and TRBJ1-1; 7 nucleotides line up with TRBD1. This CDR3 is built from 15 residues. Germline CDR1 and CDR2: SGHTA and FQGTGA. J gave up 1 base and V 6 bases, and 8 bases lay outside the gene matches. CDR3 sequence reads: CASRIQGLPNTEAFF. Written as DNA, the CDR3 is TGTGCCAGCAGGATACAGGGGCTCCCGAACACTGAAGCTTTCTTT.

The CDR3 here is CAWNPGSGRGGEQFF. The CDR3, as DNA: TGTGCCTGGAACCCTGGGAGCGGGAGAGGTGGCGAGCAGTTCTTC. The rearrangement joins TRBV30 to TRBJ2-1; 8 nucleotides match TRBD2. CDR3 size: 15 residues. After removal of 4 bases from V and 10 bases from J, the junction contained 15 bases not matched to a gene. Germline values: CDR1 GTSNPN, CDR2 SVGIG (reference sequence).

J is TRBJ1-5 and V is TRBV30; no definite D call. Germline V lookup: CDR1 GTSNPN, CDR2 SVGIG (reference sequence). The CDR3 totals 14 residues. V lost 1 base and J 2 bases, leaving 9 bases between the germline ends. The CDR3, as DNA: TGTGCCTGGAGTGCAGACGGCGGCAATCAGCCCCAGCATTTT. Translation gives CAWSADGGNQPQHF. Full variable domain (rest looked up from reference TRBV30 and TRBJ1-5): SQTIHQWPATLVQPVGSPLSLECTVEGTSNPNLYWYRQAAGRGLQLLFYSVGIGQISSEVPQNLSASRPQDRQFILSSKKLLLSDSGFYLCAWSADGGNQPQHFGDGTRLSIL.

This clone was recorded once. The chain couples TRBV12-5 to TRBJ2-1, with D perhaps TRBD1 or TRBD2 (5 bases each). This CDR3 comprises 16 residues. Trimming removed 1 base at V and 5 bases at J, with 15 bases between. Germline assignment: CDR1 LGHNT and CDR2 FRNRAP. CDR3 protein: CASGLAGAPRDNEQFF. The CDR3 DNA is TGTGCTAGTGGTTTGGCCGGGGCGCCCCGGGACAATGAGCAGTTCTTC.

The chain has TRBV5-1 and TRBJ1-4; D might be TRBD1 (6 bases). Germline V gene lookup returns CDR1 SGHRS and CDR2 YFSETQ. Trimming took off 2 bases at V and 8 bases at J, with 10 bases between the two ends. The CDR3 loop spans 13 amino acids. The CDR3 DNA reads TGCGCCAGCAGCTTAACAGGGAAAGAAAAACTGTTTTTT. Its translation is CASSLTGKEKLFF.

The DNA for the CDR3 is TGCAGCGTTAAACCTACGACCGGGGAGCTGTTTTTT. It translates to CSVKPTTGELFF. This chain uses TRBV29-1 with TRBJ2-2; D ambiguous. This CDR3 contains 12 residues. Deletions cut 5 bases from V and 5 bases from J, with 9 bases between. Germline values: CDR1 SQVTM, CDR2 ANQGSEA.

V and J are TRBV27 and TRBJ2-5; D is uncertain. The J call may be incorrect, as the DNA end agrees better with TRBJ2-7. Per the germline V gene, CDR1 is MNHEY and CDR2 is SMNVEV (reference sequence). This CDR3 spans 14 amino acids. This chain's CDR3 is CASSFGFSSYEQYF. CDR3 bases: TGTGCCAGCAGTTTCGGATTTAGCTCCTACGAGCAGTACTTC.

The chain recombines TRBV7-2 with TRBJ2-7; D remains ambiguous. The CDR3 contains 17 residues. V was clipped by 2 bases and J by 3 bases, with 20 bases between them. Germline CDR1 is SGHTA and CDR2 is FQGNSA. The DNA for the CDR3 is TGTGCCAGCAGCTTAAGAGGTGCGGCCGAAGGCAACTACGAGCAGTACTTC. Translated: CASSLRGAAEGNYEQYF.

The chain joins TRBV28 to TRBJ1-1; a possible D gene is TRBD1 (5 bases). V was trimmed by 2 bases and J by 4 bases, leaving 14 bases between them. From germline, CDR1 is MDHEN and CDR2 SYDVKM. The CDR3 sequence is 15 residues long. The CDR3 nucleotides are TGTGCCAGCAGTTTAAAGCGGGGGGTAGGCACTGAAGCTTTCTTT. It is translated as CASSLKRGVGTEAFF.

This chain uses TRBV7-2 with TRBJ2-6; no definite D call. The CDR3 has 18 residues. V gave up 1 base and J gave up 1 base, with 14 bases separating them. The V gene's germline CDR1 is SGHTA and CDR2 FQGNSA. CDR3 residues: CASSLVSRARSGANVLTF. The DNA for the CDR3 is TGTGCCAGCAGCTTAGTCTCCCGGGCTCGATCTGGGGCCAACGTCCTGACTTTC. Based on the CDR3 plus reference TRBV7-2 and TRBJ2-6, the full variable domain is GAGVSQSPSNKVTEKGKDVELRCDPISGHTALYWYRQSLGQGLEFLIYFQGNSAPDKSGLPSDRFSAERTGGSVSTLTIQRTQQEDSAVYLCASSLVSRARSGANVLTFGAGSRLTVL.

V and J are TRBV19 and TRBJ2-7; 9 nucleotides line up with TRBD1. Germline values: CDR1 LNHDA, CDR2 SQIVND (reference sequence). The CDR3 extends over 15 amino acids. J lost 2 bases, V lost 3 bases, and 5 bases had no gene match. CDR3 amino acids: CASSILTGGAYEQYF. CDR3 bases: TGTGCCAGTAGTATCCTGACAGGGGGAGCCTACGAGCAGTACTTC.

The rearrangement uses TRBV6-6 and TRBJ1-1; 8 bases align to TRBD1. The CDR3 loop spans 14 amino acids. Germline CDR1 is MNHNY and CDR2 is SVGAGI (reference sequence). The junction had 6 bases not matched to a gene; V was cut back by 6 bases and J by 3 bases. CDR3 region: CASRTGGRYTEAFF. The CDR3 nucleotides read TGTGCCAGCAGAACAGGGGGGAGGTACACTGAAGCTTTCTTT.

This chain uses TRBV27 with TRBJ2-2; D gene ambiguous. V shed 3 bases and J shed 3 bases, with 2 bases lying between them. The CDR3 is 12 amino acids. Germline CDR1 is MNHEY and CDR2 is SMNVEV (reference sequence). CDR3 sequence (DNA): TGTGCCAGCAGTTTTCACACCGGGGAGCTGTTTTTT. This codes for CASSFHTGELFF.

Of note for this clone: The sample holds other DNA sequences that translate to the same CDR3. CDR3 region: CASSAPGQSYGYTF. The CDR3 nucleotides read TGTGCCAGCAGTGCTCCGGGACAGAGCTATGGCTACACCTTC. V and J are TRBV25-1 and TRBJ1-2; 7 bases align to TRBD1. V gave up 4 bases and J gave up 4 bases; unmatched junction bases: 6. The CDR3 totals 14 residues. Germline CDR1 MGHDK, CDR2 SYGVNS.

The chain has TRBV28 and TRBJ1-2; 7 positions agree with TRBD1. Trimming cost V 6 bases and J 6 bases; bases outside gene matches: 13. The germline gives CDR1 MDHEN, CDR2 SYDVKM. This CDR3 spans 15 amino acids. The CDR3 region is CASSPFRGTTNGYTF. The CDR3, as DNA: TGTGCCAGCAGCCCGTTCAGGGGGACTACAAATGGCTACACCTTC.